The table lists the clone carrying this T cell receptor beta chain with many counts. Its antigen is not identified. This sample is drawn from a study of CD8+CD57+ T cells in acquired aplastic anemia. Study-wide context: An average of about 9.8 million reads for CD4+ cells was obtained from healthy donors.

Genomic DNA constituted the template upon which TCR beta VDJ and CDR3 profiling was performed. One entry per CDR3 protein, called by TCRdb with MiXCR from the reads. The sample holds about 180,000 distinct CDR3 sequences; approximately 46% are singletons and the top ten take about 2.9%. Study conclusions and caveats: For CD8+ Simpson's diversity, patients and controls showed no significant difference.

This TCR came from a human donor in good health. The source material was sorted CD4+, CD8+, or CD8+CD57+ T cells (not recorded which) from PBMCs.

The CDR3 DNA follows: TGTGCCACCAGTGATTCGGCGGGGGATGCTGGCTACACCTTC. It yields the protein CATSDSAGDAGYTF. The V call is TRBV24-1, the J call TRBJ1-2; D may be TRBD1 (5 bases). CDR1 and CDR2 (germline): KGHDR, SFDVKD. The CDR3 length is 14 residues. Between the trimmed V and J ends, which lost 2 bases and 7 bases, there was a span of 13 bases.